The TCR beta chain under discussion was sequenced for a study of graft-versus-host responses after intestinal transplantation. The repertoire was sequenced with immunoSEQ multiplex PCR; TCRdb's copy has only in-frame clones and lacks some. The table shows some 45,000 clones, with about 94% occurring only once. Points on this clone: What it binds is not known.

Points from the study as a whole: Within allografts, high graft-versus-host to host-versus-graft clonal ratios were seen among patients with graft-donor T cell macrochimerism. Maximum circulating GvH clone levels tracked with early post-transplant HvG decreases.

V shed 8 bases and J 1 base; nucleotides not matched to a gene: 10. There are 15 residues in the CDR3. CDR1 is MNHNS, CDR2 SASEGT, per germline. This clonotype was sampled from a human patient who received an intestinal transplant, so some T cells may come from the graft donor. The sequencing here drew on PBMCs, taken around 48 weeks after intestinal transplant. This sequence joins TRBV6-1 and TRBJ1-2, with 7 positions matching TRBD1. The CDR3 nucleotides read TGTGCCAGCCGCCCAGGACAGGTGCTTAACTATGGCTACACCTTC. Protein: CASRPGQVLNYGYTF.